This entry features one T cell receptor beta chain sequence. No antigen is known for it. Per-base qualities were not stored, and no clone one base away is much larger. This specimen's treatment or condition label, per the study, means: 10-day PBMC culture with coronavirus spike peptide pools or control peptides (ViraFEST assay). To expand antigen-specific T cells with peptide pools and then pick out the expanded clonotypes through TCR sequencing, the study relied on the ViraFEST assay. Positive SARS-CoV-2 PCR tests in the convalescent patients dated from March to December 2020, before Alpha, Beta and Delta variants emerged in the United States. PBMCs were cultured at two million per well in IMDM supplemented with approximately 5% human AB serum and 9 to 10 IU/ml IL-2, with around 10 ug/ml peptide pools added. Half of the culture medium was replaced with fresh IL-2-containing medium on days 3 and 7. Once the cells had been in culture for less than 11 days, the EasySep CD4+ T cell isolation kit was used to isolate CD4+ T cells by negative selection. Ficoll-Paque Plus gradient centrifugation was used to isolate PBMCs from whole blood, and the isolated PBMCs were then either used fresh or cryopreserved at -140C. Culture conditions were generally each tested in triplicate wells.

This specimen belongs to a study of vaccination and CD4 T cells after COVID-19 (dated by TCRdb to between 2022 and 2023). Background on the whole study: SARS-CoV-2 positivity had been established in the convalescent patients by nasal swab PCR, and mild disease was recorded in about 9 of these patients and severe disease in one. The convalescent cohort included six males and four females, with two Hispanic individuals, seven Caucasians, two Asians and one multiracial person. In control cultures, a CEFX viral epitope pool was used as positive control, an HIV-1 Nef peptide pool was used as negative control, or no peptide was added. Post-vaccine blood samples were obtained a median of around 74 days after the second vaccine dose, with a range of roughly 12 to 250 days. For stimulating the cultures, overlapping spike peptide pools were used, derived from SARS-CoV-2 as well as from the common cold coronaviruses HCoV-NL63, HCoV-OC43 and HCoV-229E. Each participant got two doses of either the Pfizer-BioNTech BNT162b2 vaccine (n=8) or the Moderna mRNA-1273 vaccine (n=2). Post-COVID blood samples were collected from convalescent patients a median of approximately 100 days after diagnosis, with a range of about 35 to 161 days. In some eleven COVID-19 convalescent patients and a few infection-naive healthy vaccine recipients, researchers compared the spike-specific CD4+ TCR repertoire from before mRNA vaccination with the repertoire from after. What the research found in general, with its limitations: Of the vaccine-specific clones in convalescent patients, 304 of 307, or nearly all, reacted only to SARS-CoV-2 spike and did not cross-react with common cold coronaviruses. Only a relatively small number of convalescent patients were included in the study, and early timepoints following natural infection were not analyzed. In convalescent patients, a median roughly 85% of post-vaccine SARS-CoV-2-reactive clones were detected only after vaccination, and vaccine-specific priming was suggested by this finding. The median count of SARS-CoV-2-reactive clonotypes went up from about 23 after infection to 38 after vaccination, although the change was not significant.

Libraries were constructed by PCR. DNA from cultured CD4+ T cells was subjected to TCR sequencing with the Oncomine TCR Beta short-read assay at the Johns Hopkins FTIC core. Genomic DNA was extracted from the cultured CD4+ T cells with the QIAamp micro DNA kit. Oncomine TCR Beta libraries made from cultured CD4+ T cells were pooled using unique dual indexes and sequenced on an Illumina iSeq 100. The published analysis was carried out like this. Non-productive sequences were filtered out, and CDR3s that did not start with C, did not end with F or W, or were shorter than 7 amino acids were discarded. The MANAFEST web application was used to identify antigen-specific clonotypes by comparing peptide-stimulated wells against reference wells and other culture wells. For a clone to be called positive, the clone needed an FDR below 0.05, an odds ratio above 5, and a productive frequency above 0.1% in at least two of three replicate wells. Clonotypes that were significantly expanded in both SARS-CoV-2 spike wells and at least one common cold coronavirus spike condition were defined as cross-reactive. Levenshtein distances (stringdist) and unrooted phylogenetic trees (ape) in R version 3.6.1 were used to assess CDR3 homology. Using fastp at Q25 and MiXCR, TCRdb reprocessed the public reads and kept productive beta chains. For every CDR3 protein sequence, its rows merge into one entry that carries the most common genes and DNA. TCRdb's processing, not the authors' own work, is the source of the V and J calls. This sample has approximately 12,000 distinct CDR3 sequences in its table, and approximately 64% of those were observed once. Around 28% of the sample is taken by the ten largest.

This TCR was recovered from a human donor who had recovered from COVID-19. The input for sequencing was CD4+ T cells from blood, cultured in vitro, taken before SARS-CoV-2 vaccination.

CDR3 sequence: CASSQVLSSGNTIYF. The sequence in DNA is TGCGCCAGCAGCCAAGTTCTTAGCTCTGGAAACACCATATATTTT. The V and J segments used are TRBV4-3 and TRBJ1-3; the D gene assignment is ambiguous. CDR1 and CDR2, per the germline V gene, are LGHNA and YSLEER. Cut back by 1 base and 0 bases, the V and J ends lie 7 bases apart. Reading from cysteine to phenylalanine, the CDR3 counts 15 amino acids. The DNA shown is the 45-base CDR3, in frame from base 1.